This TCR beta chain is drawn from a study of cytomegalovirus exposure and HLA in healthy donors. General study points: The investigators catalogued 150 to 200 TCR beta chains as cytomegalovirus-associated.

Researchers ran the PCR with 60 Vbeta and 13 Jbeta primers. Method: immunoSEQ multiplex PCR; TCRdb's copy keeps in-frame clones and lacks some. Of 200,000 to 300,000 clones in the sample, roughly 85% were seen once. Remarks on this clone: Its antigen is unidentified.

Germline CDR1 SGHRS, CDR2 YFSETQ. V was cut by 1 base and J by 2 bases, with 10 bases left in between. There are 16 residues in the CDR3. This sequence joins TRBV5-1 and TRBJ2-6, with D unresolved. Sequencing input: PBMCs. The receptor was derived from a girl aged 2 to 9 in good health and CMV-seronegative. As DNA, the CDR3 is TGCGCCAGCAGCTTGCTCGCCTCTACTGGGGCCAACGTCCTGACTTTC. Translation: CASSLLASTGANVLTF.